Presented here are 6 T cell receptor beta chains from one specimen sequenced in a study of metastatic and nonmetastatic thyroid tumors (dated by TCRdb to about 2020). None of the patients had been given any treatment before thyroid surgery. The method was PCR. For sequencing, an Illumina HiSeq 4000 was employed. The raw public data were reprocessed by TCRdb itself: fastp quality trimming at Q25, MiXCR clonotype calling, in-frame beta chains only. Here the sample has about 93,000 clones; 10% to 15% occur a single time. The ten largest clones capture 10% to 12% of the sample. The source material was blood. All receptors derive from a female donor with papillary thyroid cancer or a benign thyroid nodule (not recorded which). Some clones in this sample may be carry-over from other donors' samples.

To note about this clone: With a much larger clone just one base away, this may be a read error. V and J are TRBV9 and TRBJ2-1; D unresolved. Trimming took 0 bases from V and 4 from J, leaving 5 bases between them. This CDR3 region has 13 residues. Germline assignment: CDR1 SGDLS and CDR2 YYNGEE. CDR3 in amino acids: CASSVAMYNEQFF. The CDR3 region has the DNA TGTGCCAGCAGCGTAGCCATGTACAATGAGCAGTTCTTC.

This clone was picked up many times. The chain employs TRBV6-2 or TRBV6-3 and TRBJ1-1; D perhaps matches TRBD1 (5 bases). CDR1 is MNHEY, CDR2 SVGEGT, per germline. The V gene lost 2 bases and the J gene lost 1 base, with 8 bases spanning the gap. The CDR3 contains 14 residues. CDR3: CASSYRDWNTEAFF. In DNA, the CDR3 is TGTGCCAGCAGTTACAGGGACTGGAACACTGAAGCTTTCTTT.

This clone was counted a few times. A much more abundant neighbour one base away suggests this may be a read error. This CDR3 is also generated by other DNA sequences in the sample. This chain joins TRBV12-3 or TRBV12-4 and TRBJ2-5, with a tentative D call TRBD1 (5 bases). This CDR3 comprises 13 residues. For the CDR3, the DNA is TGTGCCAGTAGTTTACGGCAGGGAGAGACCCAGTACTTC. This translates into CASSLRQGETQYF.

The table lists this clone with many counts. The chain has TRBV5-1 and TRBJ2-1; D is possibly TRBD1 (6 bases). V was clipped by 0 bases and J by 5 bases, with 12 bases between them. Germline V gene lookup returns CDR1 SGHRS and CDR2 YFSETQ. This CDR3 is built from 15 residues. The chain's CDR3 is CASSLGAGADNEQFF. CDR3 in DNA: TGCGCCAGCAGCTTGGGGGCAGGGGCGGACAATGAGCAGTTCTTC.

This clone was observed a few times. A much larger clonotype is one base distant, so this may be a read error. V is TRBV2 and J is TRBJ2-2, with D possibly being TRBD2 (5 bases). V was shortened by 4 bases and J by 4 bases, with 10 bases between the two germline ends. The CDR3 has 14 residues. Per the germline V gene, CDR1 is SNHLY and CDR2 is FYNNEI. CDR3 DNA: TGTGCCAGCAGTGCGGGAATACTCACCGGGGAGCTGTTTTTT. It is translated as CASSAGILTGELFF.

The chain employs TRBV18 and TRBJ2-7; the D gene is possibly TRBD2 (5 bases). The germline gives CDR1 KGHSH, CDR2 LQKENI. CDR3 size: 17 residues. V was trimmed by 3 bases and J by 0 bases, leaving 18 bases between them. CDR3 sequence (DNA): TGTGCCAGCTCACCTGAACGGATCTGGAGGAGCTCCTACGAGCAGTACTTC. Its protein is CASSPERIWRSSYEQYF.